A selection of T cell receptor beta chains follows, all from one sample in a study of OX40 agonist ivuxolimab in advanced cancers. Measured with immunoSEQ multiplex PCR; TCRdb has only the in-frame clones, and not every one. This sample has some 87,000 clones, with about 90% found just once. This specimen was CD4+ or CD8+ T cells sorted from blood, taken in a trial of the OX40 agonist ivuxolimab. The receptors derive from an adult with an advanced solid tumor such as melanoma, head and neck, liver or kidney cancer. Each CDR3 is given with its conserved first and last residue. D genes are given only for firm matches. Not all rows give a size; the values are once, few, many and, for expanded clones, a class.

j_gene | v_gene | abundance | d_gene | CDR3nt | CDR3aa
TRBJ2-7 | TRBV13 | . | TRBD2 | TGTGCCAGCAGTTCGTTGACTAGCGGGAACTACGAGCAGTACTTC | CASSSLTSGNYEQYF
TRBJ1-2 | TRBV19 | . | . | TGTGCCAGTAGTTCGAGGACCTATGGCTACACCTTC | CASSSRTYGYTF
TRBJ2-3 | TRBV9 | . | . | TGTGCCAGCACGCTGGGCCCCATCCTAGGGACGTCCCTCCGGGAGAGGGTAGATACGCAGTATTTT | CASTLGPILGTSLRERVDTQYF
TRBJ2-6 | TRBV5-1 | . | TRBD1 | TGCGCCAGCAGCACGGGACAGGGACGCTCTGGGGCCAACGTCCTGACTTTC | CASSTGQGRSGANVLTF
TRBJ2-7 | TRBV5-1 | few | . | TGCGCCAGCAGGAAGTATGGGACGGCCTCCTACGAGCAGTACTTC | CASRKYGTASYEQYF
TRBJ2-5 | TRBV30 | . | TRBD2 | TGTGCCTGGAGTGTTAGCGGGAGCGGCGAGACCCAGTACTTC | CAWSVSGSGETQYF
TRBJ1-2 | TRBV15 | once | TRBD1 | TGTGCCACCAGCCCCCGGGGGGACAGGGAAGGAGGTGGCTACACCTTC | CATSPRGDREGGGYTF
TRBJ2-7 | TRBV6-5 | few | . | TGTGCCAGCAGTTACTCGAGCGGAAGCTCCTACGAGCAGTACTTC | CASSYSSGSSYEQYF
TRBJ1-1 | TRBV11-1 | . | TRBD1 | TGTGCCAGCAGCTTAGATGGGCAGGGGGCGCGATTGTTCGCTGAAGCTTTCTTT | CASSLDGQGARLFAEAFF
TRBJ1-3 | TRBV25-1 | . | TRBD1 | TGTGCCAGCAGTGACTTCGTTCAGGACAGGGCAAGAAACACCATATATTTT | CASSDFVQDRARNTIYF
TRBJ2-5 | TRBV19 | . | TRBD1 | TGTGCCAGTAGTATTGGGGGACAGGGGGCTCGAGAGACCCAGTACTTC | CASSIGGQGARETQYF
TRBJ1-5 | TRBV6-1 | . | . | TGTGCCAGCAGTGCGTCCAACAGGGCACATCAGCCCCAGCATTTT | CASSASNRAHQPQHF
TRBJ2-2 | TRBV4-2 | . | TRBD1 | TGTGCCAGCAGCCAAGACAGGGGGCGAACCGGGGAGCTGTTTTTT | CASSQDRGRTGELFF
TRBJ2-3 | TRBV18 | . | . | TGTGCCAGCTCACCATTCAATTATCCCCCGGCAGCGCAGTATTTT | CASSPFNYPPAAQYF
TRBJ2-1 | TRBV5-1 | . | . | TGCGCCAGCAGCTTGATTGGCAGGGAGCAGTTCTTC | CASSLIGREQFF